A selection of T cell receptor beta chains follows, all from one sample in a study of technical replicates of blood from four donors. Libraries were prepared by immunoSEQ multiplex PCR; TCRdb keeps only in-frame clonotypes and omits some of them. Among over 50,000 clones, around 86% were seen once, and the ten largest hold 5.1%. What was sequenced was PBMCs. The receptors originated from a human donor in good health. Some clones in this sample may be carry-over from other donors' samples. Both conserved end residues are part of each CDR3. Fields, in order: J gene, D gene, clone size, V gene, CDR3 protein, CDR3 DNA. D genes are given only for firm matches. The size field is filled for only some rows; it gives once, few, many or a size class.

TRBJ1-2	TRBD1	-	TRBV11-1	CASSAPGQGKRSYGYTF	TGTGCCAGCAGCGCCCCGGGACAGGGGAAACGGAGCTATGGCTACACCTTC
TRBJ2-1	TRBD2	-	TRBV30	CAWASGRAHNEQFF	TGTGCCTGGGCCAGCGGGAGGGCCCACAATGAGCAGTTCTTC
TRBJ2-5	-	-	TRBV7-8	CASSSGSAAETQYF	TGTGCCAGCAGCTCCGGTTCAGCAGCGGAGACCCAGTACTTC
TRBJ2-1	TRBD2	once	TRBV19	CASKASGGERNEQFF	TGTGCCAGTAAGGCTAGCGGGGGGGAGCGCAATGAGCAGTTCTTC
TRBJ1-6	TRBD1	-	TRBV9	CASSATGTASSYNSPLHF	TGTGCCAGCAGCGCAACAGGGACAGCCAGCTCCTATAATTCACCCCTCCACTTT
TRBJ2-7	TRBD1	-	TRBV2	CASREDRVEQYF	TGTGCCAGCAGGGAGGACAGGGTCGAGCAGTACTTC
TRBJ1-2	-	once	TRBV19	CASTTGEGSYYGYTF	TGTGCCAGTACCACCGGGGAGGGATCATACTATGGCTACACCTTC
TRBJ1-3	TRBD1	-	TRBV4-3	CASSQAAGGGNTIYF	TGCGCCAGCAGCCAAGCGGCAGGGGGCGGAAACACCATATATTTT
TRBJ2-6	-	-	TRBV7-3	CASSLGLSGANVLTF	TGTGCCAGCAGCCTGGGACTCTCTGGGGCCAACGTCCTGACTTTC
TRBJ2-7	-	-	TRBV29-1	CSVVAAGISYEQYF	TGCAGCGTTGTCGCGGCGGGGATTTCCTACGAGCAGTACTTC
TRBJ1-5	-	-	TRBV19	CASSIVLTARDQPQHF	TGTGCCAGTAGTATAGTCCTGACAGCGAGAGACCAGCCCCAGCATTTT
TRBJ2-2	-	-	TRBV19	CASRWTSGELFF	TGTGCCAGTAGGTGGACATCCGGGGAGCTGTTTTTT
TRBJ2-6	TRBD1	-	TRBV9	CASSGTGGITGANVLTF	TGTGCCAGCAGCGGGACAGGGGGCATCACTGGGGCCAACGTCCTGACTTTC
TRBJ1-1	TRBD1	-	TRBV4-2	CASSHNGQVTEAFF	TGTGCCAGCAGCCACAACGGACAGGTCACTGAAGCTTTCTTT
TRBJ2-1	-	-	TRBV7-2	CASSPGQLTYNEQFF	TGTGCCAGCAGCCCGGGACAATTAACCTACAATGAGCAGTTCTTC
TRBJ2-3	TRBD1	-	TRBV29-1	CSGYRDRGDTQYF	TGCAGCGGGTACCGGGACAGGGGTGATACGCAGTATTTT
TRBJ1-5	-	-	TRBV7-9	CASSSMTENQPQHF	TGTGCCAGCAGCTCGATGACAGAGAATCAGCCCCAGCATTTT
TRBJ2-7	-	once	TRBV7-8	CASSLTSYEQYF	TGTGCCAGCAGCTTAACTAGCTACGAGCAGTACTTC
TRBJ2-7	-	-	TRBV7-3	CASSLKPLRRGHEQYF	TGTGCCAGCAGCTTAAAGCCCCTACGGAGGGGGCACGAGCAGTACTTC
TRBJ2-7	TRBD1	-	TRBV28	CASIGTGFPYEQYF	TGTGCCAGCATTGGGACAGGGTTTCCCTACGAGCAGTACTTC
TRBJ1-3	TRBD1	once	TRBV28	CASGTGDSSGNTIYF	TGTGCCAGCGGTACAGGGGATTCCTCTGGAAACACCATATATTTT
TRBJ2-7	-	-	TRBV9	CASSLTDSRSYEQYF	TGTGCCAGCAGCCTAACGGACTCCCGCTCCTACGAGCAGTACTTC